These 30 T cell receptor beta chains share one sample of origin, sequenced in a study of identical twins. TCRdb itself ran the 5' RACE reads through MiXCR, one entry per CDR3 protein. The table includes nearly 650,000 distinct CDR3 sequences, about 7.1% detected once. The data were also submitted as part of a second study, on yellow fever vaccine responses in identical twins.

Sample: PBMCs. These receptors came from a woman aged 18 to 35 in good health.

CDR3 region: CASGFAFGELFF. The CDR3 DNA follows: TGTGCCAGCGGATTCGCATTCGGGGAGCTGTTTTTT. The V gene is TRBV6-1, the J gene TRBJ2-2; D remains ambiguous. Germline CDR1 reads MNHNS; CDR2 reads SASEGT. The V end was cut by 8 bases, the J end by 7 bases, with 11 bases between. The CDR3 totals 12 residues.

The rearrangement joins TRBV6-6 to TRBJ2-5; 11 bases align to TRBD1. The CDR3 is made up of 13 amino acids. Germline V lookup: CDR1 MNHNY, CDR2 SVGAGI (reference sequence). The V and J ends lost 11 bases and 3 bases, in that order; junction bases with no gene match: 5. The CDR3 DNA follows: TGTGCCGACCGGGACAGGGGGGAAGAGACCCAGTACTTC. This sequence encodes CADRDRGEETQYF.

This clonotype was counted many times. At one of its ends the junction is not consistent with the germline gene, which may arise from a read error. This chain joins TRBV5-1 and TRBJ2-2, with D possibly being TRBD1 or TRBD2 (5 bases each). Looked up from germline, CDR1 is SGHRS and CDR2 is YFSETQ. The CDR3 has 14 amino acids. The DNA of the CDR3 is TGCGCCAGCAGTTTGGATGGGGGCACCGGGGAGCTGTTTTTT. Residues: CASSLDGGTGELFF.

The rearrangement links TRBV15 to TRBJ2-3; tentative D call: TRBD1 (5 bases). The CDR3 runs to 15 residues. Germline values: CDR1 LNHNV, CDR2 YYDKDF (reference sequence). The ends were cut back, 4 bases at V and 4 bases at J, with 15 bases in the middle. CDR3 nucleotide sequence: TGTGCCACCAGCACCCCCGGCCAGGGCCCAGATACGCAGTATTTT. Protein: CATSTPGQGPDTQYF.

Ten or more counts support this clonotype. This chain connects TRBV4-1 to TRBJ2-2, with D perhaps being TRBD1 or TRBD2 (6 bases each). The V and J ends lost 0 bases and 4 bases respectively, with 15 bases between them. Germline lookup yields CDR1 MGHRA and CDR2 YSYEKL. The CDR3 covers 17 residues. CDR3 in amino acids: CASSQDKGGQFTGELFF. Written as DNA, the CDR3 is TGCGCCAGCAGCCAAGATAAGGGAGGACAGTTCACCGGGGAGCTGTTTTTT.

This clonotype was seen at least ten times. This chain uses TRBV7-9 with TRBJ2-7; D might be TRBD2 (6 bases). Germline V lookup: CDR1 SEHNR, CDR2 FQNEAQ (reference sequence). The V end lost 6 bases, the J end lost 5 bases, and 26 bases lay between the germline ends. CDR3 length equals 17 residues. The CDR3 coding sequence is TGTGCCAGCAGTCCCGGTGGTAGCGGTATCTCTTTTGACGAGCAGTACGTC. Translated: CASSPGGSGISFDEQYV.

The chain carries TRBV7-7 and TRBJ2-1; 12 nucleotides line up with TRBD2. This CDR3 is built from 15 residues. V dropped 4 bases and J dropped 6; count of bases not matched to a gene: 4. Germline V gene data show CDR1 as SSHAT and CDR2 as FNYEAQ (reference sequence). CDR3 amino acids: CASSWRLAGVNEQFF. CDR3 DNA: TGTGCCAGCAGCTGGAGACTAGCGGGAGTCAATGAGCAGTTCTTC.

This clonotype was counted at least ten times. The rearrangement uses TRBV12-3 or TRBV12-4 and TRBJ2-1; D is uncertain. There are 11 residues in the CDR3. Trimming removed 3 bases at V and 8 bases at J, with 5 bases between. As DNA, the CDR3 is TGTGCCAGCAGTTTTCTCCATGAGCAGTTCTTC. It is translated as CASSFLHEQFF.

The table lists this clonotype with many counts. The chain links TRBV9 to TRBJ2-7; D remains ambiguous. This CDR3 is 13 amino acids long. With 0 bases removed from V and 2 bases from J, the gap between germline ends came to 6 bases. Per the germline V gene, CDR1 is SGDLS and CDR2 is YYNGEE. The CDR3 sequence is CASSVGPTYEQYF. The CDR3 DNA reads as TGTGCCAGCAGCGTAGGACCGACCTACGAGCAGTACTTC.

This sequence joins TRBV7-6 and TRBJ2-5, with D perhaps TRBD2 (6 bases). Trimming took off 1 base at V and 0 bases at J, with 21 bases between the two ends. Germline V CDR1 and CDR2: SGHVS, FNYEAQ. The CDR3 sequence is 19 residues long. Here the CDR3 DNA reads TGTGCCAGCAGCTTAGAGGTTGGCGGGAAAGCAATGTACCAAGAGACCCAGTACTTC. Translated: CASSLEVGGKAMYQETQYF.

This clonotype was picked up a small number of times. CDR3: CASSHGNKDTQYF. The CDR3 bases are TGTGCCAGCAGCCACGGGAACAAAGATACGCAGTATTTT. J is TRBJ2-3 and V is TRBV7-9; perhaps TRBD2 as D (5 bases). Germline V lookup: CDR1 SEHNR, CDR2 FQNEAQ (reference sequence). CDR3 size: 13 residues. Trimming removed 5 bases at V and 5 bases at J, with 11 bases between.

This chain uses TRBV20-1 with TRBJ2-3; D uncertain. Germline assignment: CDR1 DFQATT and CDR2 SNEGSKA (reference sequence). The CDR3 length is 12 residues. The V end was cut by 3 bases, the J end by 6 bases, with 10 bases between. The CDR3 DNA reads as TGCAGTGCTAGTTCGGACCGCGATACGCAGTATTTT. The encoded protein is CSASSDRDTQYF.

This clonotype was detected only a few times. The gene calls are TRBV7-2 and TRBJ1-4, with D hard to call. The CDR3 is made up of 13 amino acids. The V gene's germline CDR1 is SGHTA and CDR2 FQGNSA. Trimming removed 1 base from V and 7 bases from J, with 7 bases in between. The CDR3 DNA reads TGTGCCAGCAGCTTAGTCTGGGGTGAAAAACTGTTTTTT. As protein: CASSLVWGEKLFF.

Only a few counts were recorded for this clonotype. The chain employs TRBV5-6 and TRBJ2-7, with D unresolved. This CDR3 spans 12 amino acids. The germline gives CDR1 SGHDT, CDR2 YYEEEE. V lost 3 bases to trimming and J lost 4 bases, with 8 bases between them. The CDR3 spells CASSSIQYEQYF. For the CDR3, the DNA is TGTGCCAGCAGCTCGATACAGTACGAGCAGTACTTC.

This rearrangement joins TRBV10-2 to TRBJ2-5; 7 bases are a match to TRBD1. The V segment lost 7 bases and the J segment 3 bases; nucleotides outside the gene matches: 8. Germline-derived CDR1 and CDR2 are WSHSY and SAAADI. This CDR3 is 14 amino acids long. The CDR3 DNA is TGCGCCAGCACTCGGCAGGGGGTGGAAGAGACCCAGTACTTC. Protein product: CASTRQGVEETQYF.

The chain has TRBV20-1 and TRBJ1-1; D is unclear. V lost 5 bases, J lost 6 bases, and 10 bases lay in between. The CDR3 length is 11 residues. Germline CDR1 reads DFQATT; CDR2 reads SNEGSKA (reference sequence). CDR3 residues: CSAPWGSEAFF. The CDR3 DNA reads TGCAGTGCTCCCTGGGGTTCTGAAGCTTTCTTT.

This clonotype was counted at least ten times. The V call is TRBV5-1, the J call TRBJ1-2; a weak D match, TRBD1 (5 bases). Germline CDR1 is SGHRS and CDR2 is YFSETQ. The CDR3 covers 12 residues. Trimming took 2 bases from V and 7 from J, leaving 9 bases between them. The CDR3 nucleotides read TGCGCCAGCAGCTTTGGGAGGGGTGGCTACACCTTC. It encodes CASSFGRGGYTF.

The sample holds many counts of this clonotype. This chain uses TRBV10-3 with TRBJ2-1; D is possibly TRBD1 or TRBD2 (5 bases each). V dropped 3 bases and J dropped 0 bases, with 9 bases sitting between them. Per the germline V gene, CDR1 is ENHRY and CDR2 is SYGVKD. The CDR3 spans 15 residues. The CDR3 DNA sequence: TGTGCCATCAGTGACCGGGACCTCTCCTACAATGAGCAGTTCTTC. Encoded protein: CAISDRDLSYNEQFF.

This clonotype has just a few counts. The chain has TRBV20-1 and TRBJ2-3; D not certain. Germline-derived CDR1 and CDR2 are DFQATT and SNEGSKA (reference sequence). The V end was cut by 3 bases, the J end by 1 base, with 14 bases between. The CDR3 contains 15 residues. The CDR3 coding sequence is TGCAGTGCTAGCGATTTCCTAAGTGGCACAGATACGCAGTATTTT. Translated, it gives CSASDFLSGTDTQYF.

This clonotype was seen a handful of times. The chain carries TRBV3-1 and TRBJ2-2, with D possibly matching TRBD2 (6 bases). The germline V and J ends were trimmed by 6 bases and 7 bases, with 18 bases remaining between them. Germline assignment: CDR1 LGHDT and CDR2 YNNKEL (reference sequence). The CDR3 extends over 15 amino acids. The CDR3 sequence is CASRPNGGNIGELFF. The CDR3 coding sequence is TGTGCCAGCAGGCCAAACGGCGGGAATATCGGGGAGCTGTTTTTT.

The table lists this clonotype with a few counts. The gene calls are TRBV6-1 and TRBJ2-3; D is ambiguous. CDR1 MNHNS and CDR2 SASEGT come from the germline V gene. With 3 bases removed from V and 2 bases from J, the gap between germline ends came to 12 bases. The CDR3 spans 15 residues. The CDR3 here is CASSDFTKNTDTQYF. In DNA, the CDR3 is TGTGCCAGCAGTGATTTTACCAAAAACACAGATACGCAGTATTTT.

The V gene is TRBV2, the J gene TRBJ1-4, with 7 bases that match TRBD1. J gave up 6 bases and V 9 bases, and 7 bases lay outside the gene matches. This CDR3 spans 13 amino acids. Germline loops: CDR1 SNHLY, CDR2 FYNNEI. CDR3 DNA sequence: TGTGCCAGTAAGACAGGGCTCGATGAAAAACTGTTTTTT. Translated: CASKTGLDEKLFF.

V is TRBV7-9 and J is TRBJ2-6; possibly TRBD1 for D (5 bases). Germline CDR1 and CDR2: SEHNR and FQNEAQ (reference sequence). The CDR3 is 17 residues long. V was trimmed by 1 base and J by 2 bases, leaving 12 bases between them. The CDR3 protein is CASSLEPGLPGANVLTF. The CDR3 nucleotides read TGTGCCAGCAGCTTAGAACCAGGGCTCCCTGGGGCCAACGTCCTGACTTTC.

The V and J genes are TRBV14 and TRBJ1-2; D possibly corresponds to TRBD1 (5 bases). The V end lost 0 bases, the J end lost 4 bases, and 12 bases lay between the germline ends. The CDR3 length is 15 residues. Germline lookup yields CDR1 SGHDN and CDR2 FVKESK. The CDR3 DNA sequence: TGTGCCAGCAGCCAAGAGGCAGGGTGGGGCTATGGCTACACCTTC. This translates into CASSQEAGWGYGYTF. The variable domain in full, completed from reference TRBV14 and TRBJ1-2, reads EAGVTQFPSHSVIEKGQTVTLRCDPISGHDNLYWYRRVMGKEIKFLLHFVKESKQDESGMPNNRFLAERTGGTYSTLKVQPAELEDSGVYFCASSQEAGWGYGYTFGSGTRLTVV.

This clonotype came up a few times. This may be a read error, as it is one base from a much larger clone. This sequence joins TRBV11-2 and TRBJ2-3, with no clear D. CDR3 length: 13 residues. The germline V and J ends were trimmed by 0 bases and 5 bases, with 6 bases remaining between them. CDR1 and CDR2 (germline): SGHAT, FQNNGV. CDR3 loop: CASSLDPGDTQYF. In nucleotides, the CDR3 is TGTGCCAGCAGCTTAGATCCTGGAGATACGCAGTATTTT.

This clonotype was detected a few times. The gene calls are TRBV4-1 and TRBJ2-6; a weak D match, TRBD2 (5 bases). CDR1 MGHRA and CDR2 YSYEKL come from the germline V gene. Deletions cut 0 bases from V and 3 bases from J, with 9 bases between. The CDR3 loop spans 16 amino acids. CDR3 residues: CASSQDIGSGANVLTF. CDR3 coding DNA: TGCGCCAGCAGCCAAGATATAGGGAGTGGGGCCAACGTCCTGACTTTC.

In this sample, this clonotype turned up many times. The rearrangement uses TRBV12-3 or TRBV12-4 and TRBJ2-1; no clear D. V lost 8 bases and J lost 3, with 14 bases in between. The CDR3 extends over 14 amino acids. CDR3 bases: TGTGCCAGCCGACCGACTCCTGACTACAATGAGCAGTTCTTC. Its translation: CASRPTPDYNEQFF.

Turning to this clonotype: This may be a read error, as it is one base from a much larger clone. The V gene is TRBV27, the J gene TRBJ2-1; unclear D gene. Trimming left V 6 bases short and J 12 bases short, with 12 bases between. Germline CDR1 MNHEY, CDR2 SMNVEV (reference sequence). The CDR3 is 11 amino acids. In DNA, the CDR3 is TGTGCCAGCAGCAGAGGACGTGCGCAGTTCTTC. Amino acid sequence: CASSRGRAQFF.

This clonotype was seen at least ten times. V gene TRBV12-3 or TRBV12-4 combines with J gene TRBJ1-3; 7 bases agree with TRBD1. There are 14 residues in the CDR3. The J segment lost 0 bases and the V segment lost 8 bases, leaving 4 bases of the junction unmatched. The CDR3 reads CASGGDSSGNTIYF. The CDR3 DNA reads TGTGCCAGCGGGGGGGACAGCTCTGGAAACACCATATATTTT.

This clonotype was seen at least ten times. The J gene is TRBJ2-7, the V gene TRBV18; no clear D. Germline V gives CDR1 KGHSH, CDR2 LQKENI. The ends were cut back, 6 bases at V and 0 bases at J, with 12 bases in the middle. CDR3 length equals 14 residues. The CDR3 nucleotides are TGTGCCAGCTCTCCCAAGAGAGCCTCCTACGAGCAGTACTTC. Translating it yields CASSPKRASYEQYF.